Here is one TCR beta chain with its context. Its antigen is unknown. Germline-derived CDR1 and CDR2 are SQVTM and ANQGSEA. The CDR3 has 13 residues. 5'RACE template switching with UMIs generated TCR beta cDNA. Following a re-call of the 5' RACE reads, TCRdb has one entry per CDR3 protein and lacks DNA. The data include some 390,000 distinct CDR3 sequences; the top ten clones carry approximately 11%. The data derive from a study of T cells expressing NK-cell markers. Study conclusions and caveats: About 1.0-7.0% of CD8+ T cells in over 5 donors belonged to dominant NKG2C+ clonotypes. The study left the HCMV specificity of expanded NKG2C+ T cell clones unresolved.

The source of this sequence is a woman aged 50 to 65 in good health. This chain links TRBV29-1 with TRBJ2-5; as DNA is missing, the TRBD1 call by TCRdb cannot be tested. Sequenced: blood T cells: a sorted CD56 or NKG2C T cell subset, CD4+ or CD8+ T cells, or bulk PBMC T cells (not recorded which). CDR3 region: CSVKQGLQETQYF.